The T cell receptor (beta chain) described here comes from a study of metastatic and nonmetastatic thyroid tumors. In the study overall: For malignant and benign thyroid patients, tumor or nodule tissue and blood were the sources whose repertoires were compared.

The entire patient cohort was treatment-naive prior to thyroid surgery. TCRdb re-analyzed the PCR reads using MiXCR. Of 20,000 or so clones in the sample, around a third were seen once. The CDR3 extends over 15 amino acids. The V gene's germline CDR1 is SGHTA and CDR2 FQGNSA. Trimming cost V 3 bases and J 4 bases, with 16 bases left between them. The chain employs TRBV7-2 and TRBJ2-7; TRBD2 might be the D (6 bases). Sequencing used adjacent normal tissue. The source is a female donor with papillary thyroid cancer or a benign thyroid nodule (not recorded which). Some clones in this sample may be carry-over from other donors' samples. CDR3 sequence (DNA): TGTGCCAGCAGCTTCCTCAGTCGGGGGAGGTACGAGCAGTACTTC. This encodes CASSFLSRGRYEQYF. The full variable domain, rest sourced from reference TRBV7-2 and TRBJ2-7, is GAGVSQSPSNKVTEKGKDVELRCDPISGHTALYWYRQSLGQGLEFLIYFQGNSAPDKSGLPSDRFSAERTGGSVSTLTIQRTQQEDSAVYLCASSFLSRGRYEQYFGPGTRLTVT.